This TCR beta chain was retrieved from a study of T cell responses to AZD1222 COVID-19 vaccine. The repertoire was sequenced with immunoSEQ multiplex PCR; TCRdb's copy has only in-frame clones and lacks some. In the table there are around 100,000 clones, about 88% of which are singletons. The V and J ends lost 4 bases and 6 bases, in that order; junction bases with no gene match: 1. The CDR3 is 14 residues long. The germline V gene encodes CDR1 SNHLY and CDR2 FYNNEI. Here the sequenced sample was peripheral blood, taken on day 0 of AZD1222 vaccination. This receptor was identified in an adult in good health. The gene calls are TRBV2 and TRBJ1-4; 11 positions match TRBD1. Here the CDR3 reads CASSGGQGDEKLFF. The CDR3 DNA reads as TGTGCCAGCAGTGGGGGACAGGGGGATGAAAAACTGTTTTTT.